This is a list of T cell receptor beta chains from one sample in a study of molecular identifiers for immune sequencing clone quantification. TCRdb passed the PCR reads through MiXCR, listing each CDR3 protein once. The table lists around 460,000 distinct CDR3 sequences, roughly 24% of them singletons, with roughly 0.79% in the top ten. The sample consisted of naive CD8+ T cells from blood, with Jurkat cell RNA spiked in. The receptors stem from a human donor in good health. Some libraries in this study had Jurkat cell RNA spiked in. CDR3s include the opening cysteine and the closing phenylalanine or tryptophan. D genes are given only for firm matches. Clone size is shown for a subset of rows, as once, few, many or a class of expanded clone.

>-|TRBJ1-4|many|TRBV6-5
CASSPDGPMNEKLFF
TGTGCCAGCAGTCCGGACGGACCGATGAATGAAAAACTGTTTTTT
>TRBD2|TRBJ2-3|many|TRBV7-2
CASSFSGGPDTQYF
TGTGCCAGCAGCTTCAGCGGGGGTCCAGATACGCAGTATTTT
>-|TRBJ2-4|-|TRBV19
CASRPITGGENIQYF
TGTGCCAGTAGACCCATAACAGGCGGGGAAAACATTCAGTACTTC
>TRBD2|TRBJ2-1|-|TRBV24-1
CATSDPVLAGGRNEQFF
TGTGCCACCAGTGATCCCGTACTAGCGGGAGGGCGGAATGAGCAGTTCTTC
>TRBD1|TRBJ1-1|few|TRBV4-1
CASSQDRGTGGWSPEAFF
TGCGCCAGCAGCCAAGATAGAGGGACAGGGGGCTGGAGCCCTGAAGCTTTCTTT
>-|TRBJ2-5|few|TRBV6-2/TRBV6-3
CASRPGHLQETQYF
TGTGCCAGCAGACCGGGACACCTCCAAGAGACCCAGTACTTC
>TRBD1|TRBJ2-5|-|TRBV11-2
CASSLFGQGARETQYF
TGTGCCAGCAGCTTATTTGGTCAGGGGGCCAGAGAGACCCAGTACTTC
>-|TRBJ2-5|few|TRBV5-4
CASSSDSGKQGVETQYF
TGTGCCAGCAGCTCCGATAGTGGGAAACAGGGCGTTGAGACCCAGTACTTC
>-|TRBJ1-2|many|TRBV5-1
CASSLVPGENYGYTF
TGCGCCAGCAGCTTGGTCCCAGGAGAAAACTATGGCTACACCTTC
>TRBD1|TRBJ1-1|-|TRBV5-1
CASSYGQGARHTEAFF
TGCGCCAGCAGCTACGGACAGGGGGCTAGGCACACTGAAGCTTTCTTT
>TRBD1|TRBJ1-1|many|TRBV6-2/TRBV6-3
CASKGQGLTEAFF
TGTGCCAGCAAGGGACAGGGGCTGACTGAAGCTTTCTTT
>-|TRBJ1-5|many|TRBV7-2
CASRSIPGFGPQHF
TGTGCCAGCAGATCAATCCCCGGCTTTGGGCCCCAGCATTTT
>-|TRBJ2-6|-|TRBV7-9
CASSLGELKSSGANVLTF
TGTGCCAGCAGCTTAGGTGAATTGAAGTCCTCTGGGGCCAACGTCCTGACTTTC
>-|TRBJ2-5|few|TRBV12-3/TRBV12-4
CASSSRHRQETQYF
TGTGCCAGCAGTTCCCGACACCGTCAAGAGACCCAGTACTTC
>-|TRBJ1-1|few|TRBV4-1
CASSQGGGRTEAFF
TGCGCCAGCAGCCAAGGCGGGGGGCGCACTGAAGCTTTCTTT
>-|TRBJ2-7|-|TRBV21-1
CASSPPGTGGLGGEQYF
TGTGCCAGCAGCCCACCGGGGACAGGGGGGCTTGGAGGTGAGCAGTACTTC
>-|TRBJ1-5|few|TRBV20-1
CSAAQHRVPNQPQHF
TGCAGTGCTGCACAACACAGGGTACCTAATCAGCCCCAGCATTTT
>-|TRBJ2-1|-|TRBV28
CASSFGRGLYNEQFF
TGTGCCAGCAGTTTTGGCCGGGGGCTATACAATGAGCAGTTCTTC
>-|TRBJ2-1|few|TRBV11-2
CASSLGPGALLWNEQFF
TGTGCCAGCAGCTTAGGTCCGGGAGCCCTCCTCTGGAATGAGCAGTTCTTC
>TRBD1|TRBJ2-2|many|TRBV29-1
CSGTGLLTGELFF
TGCAGTGGGACAGGCCTGCTCACCGGGGAGCTGTTTTTT
>-|TRBJ2-7|-|TRBV20-1
CSARDHGSSAQSF
TGCAGTGCTCGCGATCACGGGTCGTCCGCGCAGTCCTTC
>TRBD1|TRBJ2-1|-|TRBV4-3
CASSQEYRGNEQSF
TGCGCCAGCAGCCAAGAGTACAGGGGAAATGAGCAGTCCTTC
>-|TRBJ2-3|many|TRBV6-4
CAILVDGLTDTQYF
TGTGCCATCCTGGTCGACGGGCTCACAGATACGCAGTATTTT
>-|TRBJ1-5|-|TRBV6-5
CASSPGGGDNQPQHF
TGTGCCAGCAGCCCTGGGGGGGGAGACAATCAGCCCCAGCATTTT
>TRBD2|TRBJ2-2|-|TRBV27
CASSLSIRDYYTGELFF
TGTGCCAGCAGTTTATCTATCCGGGACTACTATACCGGGGAGCTGTTTTTT
>-|TRBJ2-3|-|TRBV27
CASSPTGPLFPDTQYF
TGTGCCAGCAGTCCCACGGGCCCACTTTTCCCAGATACGCAGTATTTT
>-|TRBJ1-2|many|TRBV9
CASSVGGLVYGYTF
TGTGCCAGCAGCGTAGGAGGGTTAGTCTATGGCTACACCTTC
>-|TRBJ1-2|-|TRBV12-3/TRBV12-4
CASSFGFSPANYGYTF
TGTGCCAGCAGTTTTGGGTTTAGTCCCGCGAACTATGGCTACACCTTC
>-|TRBJ2-7|many|TRBV20-1
CSGQVIAYEQYF
TGCAGTGGACAGGTTATAGCCTACGAGCAGTACTTC
>TRBD2|TRBJ2-7|many|TRBV27
CASSPMPGLGTYEQYF
TGTGCCAGCAGCCCAATGCCGGGACTAGGGACCTACGAGCAGTACTTC
>TRBD2|TRBJ2-3|-|TRBV6-5
CASSYWGGGNTDTQYF
TGTGCCAGCAGTTACTGGGGCGGGGGGAACACAGATACGCAGTATTTT
>-|TRBJ2-3|-|TRBV11-2
CASSFTTAPGDTQYF
TGTGCCAGCAGCTTTACGACCGCGCCGGGAGATACGCAGTATTTT
>-|TRBJ1-1|-|TRBV19
CASSIIREGAEAFF
TGTGCCAGTAGTATTATTAGGGAAGGAGCTGAAGCTTTCTTT
>-|TRBJ2-5|few|TRBV19
CASSMVSQETQYF
TGTGCCAGTAGTATGGTCAGCCAAGAGACCCAGTACTTC
>-|TRBJ2-3|few|TRBV27
CASSLLGSKQYF
TGTGCCAGCAGTTTACTCGGGAGTAAGCAGTATTTT
>-|TRBJ1-1|many|TRBV7-9
CASINPMNTEAFF
TGTGCCAGCATTAACCCCATGAACACTGAAGCTTTCTTT
>-|TRBJ1-4|once|TRBV28
CASSTGRARERLFF
TGTGCCAGCAGCACCGGGAGGGCCCGGGAAAGACTGTTTTTT
>-|TRBJ1-5|-|TRBV4-3
CASSLGLSYSNQPQHF
TGCGCCAGCAGCCTTGGGTTGAGTTATAGCAATCAGCCCCAGCATTTT
>-|TRBJ2-1|-|TRBV11-2
CASSGTGNYNEQFF
TGTGCCAGCAGCGGAACCGGGAACTACAATGAGCAGTTCTTC
>TRBD1|TRBJ2-7|-|TRBV19
CASSTGGPAEQYF
TGTGCCAGTTCCACAGGGGGCCCGGCCGAGCAGTACTTC
>-|TRBJ1-5|many|TRBV24-1
CAIEPGTGGNQPQHF
TGTGCCATCGAACCGGGGACCGGTGGAAATCAGCCCCAGCATTTT
>-|TRBJ2-3|many|TRBV7-2
CASSHVALPDTQYF
TGTGCCAGCAGTCATGTGGCTTTACCAGATACGCAGTATTTT
>TRBD2|TRBJ2-7|-|TRBV29-1
CSVASGRGTYEQYF
TGCAGCGTGGCTAGCGGGAGGGGAACGTACGAGCAGTACTTC
>TRBD2|TRBJ2-3|few|TRBV5-1
CASSFTLAGGPSTDTQYF
TGCGCCAGCAGCTTCACCCTAGCGGGGGGCCCTAGCACAGATACGCAGTATTTT
>TRBD1|TRBJ1-1|few|TRBV28
CASSGQGDTEAFF
TGTGCCAGCAGTGGACAGGGCGACACTGAAGCTTTCTTT
>TRBD1|TRBJ2-5|many|TRBV29-1
CSVEDLGQGTYQETQYF
TGCAGCGTTGAAGATCTGGGACAGGGAACGTACCAAGAGACCCAGTACTTC
>TRBD1|TRBJ1-4|many|TRBV27
CASSSTGVEELFF
TGTGCCAGCAGTTCCACAGGGGTGGAGGAACTGTTTTTT
>-|TRBJ1-1|-|TRBV9
CASSPNKNTKAFF
TGTGCCAGCAGCCCCAATAAAAACACTAAAGCTTTCTTT
>TRBD1|TRBJ2-5|few|TRBV7-6
CASSATGGAETQYF
TGTGCCAGCAGCGCCACAGGGGGCGCGGAGACCCAGTACTTC
>TRBD2|TRBJ2-3|many|TRBV9
CASSVGAAGGPPDTQYF
TGTGCCAGCAGCGTAGGTGCAGCGGGGGGGCCCCCAGATACGCAGTATTTT
>TRBD2|TRBJ2-2|-|TRBV7-9
CANSLSLAVHTGELFF
TGTGCCAACAGCTTAAGTCTAGCGGTACACACCGGGGAGCTGTTTTTT
>TRBD2|TRBJ2-2|few|TRBV2
CATQGAGGNTGELFF
TGTGCCACCCAAGGCGCGGGGGGCAACACCGGGGAGCTGTTTTTT
>-|TRBJ2-7|few|TRBV5-3
CAGSLVPGYEQYF
TGTGCCGGCAGCTTGGTCCCCGGATACGAGCAGTACTTC
>-|TRBJ1-5|-|TRBV28
CASSLSGARDQPQHF
TGTGCCAGCAGTTTATCGGGGGCCCGCGATCAGCCCCAGCATTTT
>TRBD1|TRBJ2-7|many|TRBV7-9
CASSSQDRGYEQYF
TGTGCCAGCAGCTCTCAGGACAGGGGGTACGAGCAGTACTTC
>TRBD1|TRBJ1-1|-|TRBV7-9
CASSYGQARWTEAFF
TGTGCCAGCAGCTACGGACAGGCCCGGTGGACTGAAGCTTTCTTT
>-|TRBJ2-3|many|TRBV5-1
CASSGLMWGLTDTQYF
TGCGCCAGCAGCGGACTTATGTGGGGGCTCACAGATACGCAGTATTTT
>TRBD1|TRBJ2-7|few|TRBV7-2
CASSLPWTGTYEQYF
TGTGCCAGCAGCTTACCCTGGACAGGAACCTACGAGCAGTACTTC
>-|TRBJ2-3|many|TRBV6-6
CASSYLLAAQDTQYF
TGTGCCAGCAGTTACCTCTTGGCGGCTCAAGATACGCAGTATTTT